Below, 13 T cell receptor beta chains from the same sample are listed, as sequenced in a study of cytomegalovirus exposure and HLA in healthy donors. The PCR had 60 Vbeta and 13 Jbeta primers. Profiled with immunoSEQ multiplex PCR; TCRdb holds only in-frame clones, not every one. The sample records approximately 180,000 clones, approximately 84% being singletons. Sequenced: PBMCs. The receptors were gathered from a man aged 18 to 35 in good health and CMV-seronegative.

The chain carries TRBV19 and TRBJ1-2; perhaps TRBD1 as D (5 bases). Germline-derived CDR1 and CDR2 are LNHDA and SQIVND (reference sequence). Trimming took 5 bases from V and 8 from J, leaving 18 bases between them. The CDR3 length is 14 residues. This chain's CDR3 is CASSPWGLRGGYTF. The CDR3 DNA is TGTGCCAGTAGTCCCTGGGGCCTTAGAGGAGGCTACACCTTC.

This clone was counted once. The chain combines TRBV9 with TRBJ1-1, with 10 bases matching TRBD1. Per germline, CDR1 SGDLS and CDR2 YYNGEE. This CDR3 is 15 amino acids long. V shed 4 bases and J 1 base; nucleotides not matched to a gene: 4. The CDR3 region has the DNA TGTGCCAGCAGCCCACGACAGGGGGCGAACACTGAAGCTTTCTTT. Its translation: CASSPRQGANTEAFF.

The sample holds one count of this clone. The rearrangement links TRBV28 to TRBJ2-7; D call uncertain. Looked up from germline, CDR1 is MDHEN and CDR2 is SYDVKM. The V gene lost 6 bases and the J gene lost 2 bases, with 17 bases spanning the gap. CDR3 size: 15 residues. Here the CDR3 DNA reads TGTGCCAGCAGCTTACCCCAAACATCGACCTACGAGCAGTACTTC. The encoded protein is CASSLPQTSTYEQYF.

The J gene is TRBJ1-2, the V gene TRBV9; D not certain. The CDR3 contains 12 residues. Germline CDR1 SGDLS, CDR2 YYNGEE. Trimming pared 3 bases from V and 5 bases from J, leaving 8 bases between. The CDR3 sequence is CASSGSSYGYTF. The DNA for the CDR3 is TGTGCCAGCAGCGGGAGTAGTTATGGCTACACCTTC.

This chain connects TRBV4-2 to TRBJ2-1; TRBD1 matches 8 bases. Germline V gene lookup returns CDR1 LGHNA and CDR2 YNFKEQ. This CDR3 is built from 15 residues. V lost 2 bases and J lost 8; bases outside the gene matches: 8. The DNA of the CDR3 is TGTGCCAGCAGCCAAATAGAGACAGGGGACTATGAGCAGTTCTTC. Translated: CASSQIETGDYEQFF.

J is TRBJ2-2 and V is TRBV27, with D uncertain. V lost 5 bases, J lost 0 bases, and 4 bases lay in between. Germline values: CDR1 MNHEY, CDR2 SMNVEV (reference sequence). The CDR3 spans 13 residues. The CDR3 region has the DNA TGTGCCAGCAGTGTTACGAACACCGGGGAGCTGTTTTTT. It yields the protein CASSVTNTGELFF.

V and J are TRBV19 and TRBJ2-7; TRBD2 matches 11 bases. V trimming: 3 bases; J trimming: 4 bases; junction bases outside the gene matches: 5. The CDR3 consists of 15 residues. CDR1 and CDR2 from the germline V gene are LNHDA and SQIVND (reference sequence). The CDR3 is CASSIRLAGRYEQYF. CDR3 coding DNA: TGTGCCAGTAGTATCAGACTAGCGGGAAGGTACGAGCAGTACTTC.

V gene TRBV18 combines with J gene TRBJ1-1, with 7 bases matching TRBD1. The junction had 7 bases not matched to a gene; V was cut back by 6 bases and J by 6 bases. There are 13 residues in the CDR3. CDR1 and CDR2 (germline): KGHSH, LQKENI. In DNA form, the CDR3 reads TGTGCCAGCTCTATCCAGGGGGAGGCTGAAGCTTTCTTT. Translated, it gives CASSIQGEAEAFF. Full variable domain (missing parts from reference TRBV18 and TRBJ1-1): NAGVMQNPRHLVRRRGQEARLRCSPMKGHSHVYWYRQLPEEGLKFMVYLQKENIIDESGMPKERFSAEFPKEGPSILRIQQVVRGDSAAYFCASSIQGEAEAFFGQGTRLTVV.

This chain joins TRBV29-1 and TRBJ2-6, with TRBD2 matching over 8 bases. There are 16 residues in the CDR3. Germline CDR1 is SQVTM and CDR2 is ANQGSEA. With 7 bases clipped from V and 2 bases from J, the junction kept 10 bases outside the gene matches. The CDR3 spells CSALGLALPGANVLTF. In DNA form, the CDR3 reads TGCAGCGCTCTTGGACTAGCACTGCCTGGGGCCAACGTCCTGACTTTC.

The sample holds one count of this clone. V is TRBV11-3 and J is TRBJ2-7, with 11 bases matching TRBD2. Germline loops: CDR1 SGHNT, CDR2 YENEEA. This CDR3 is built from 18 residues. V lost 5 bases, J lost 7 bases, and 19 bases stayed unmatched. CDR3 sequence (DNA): TGTGCCAGCAGCGGGAGTGGTGCTAGCGGGAGGCTCCTGAGGGAGCAGTACTTC. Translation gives CASSGSGASGRLLREQYF.

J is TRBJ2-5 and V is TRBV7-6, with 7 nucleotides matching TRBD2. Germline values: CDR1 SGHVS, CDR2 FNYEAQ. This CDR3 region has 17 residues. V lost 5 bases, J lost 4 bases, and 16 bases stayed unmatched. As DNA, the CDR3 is TGTGCCAGCAGCCCGCTATTTATTGCGGGGGAGTTAGAGACCCAGTACTTC. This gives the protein CASSPLFIAGELETQYF. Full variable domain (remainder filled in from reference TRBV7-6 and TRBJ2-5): GAGVSQSPRYKVTKRGQDVALRCDPISGHVSLYWYRQALGQGPEFLTYFNYEAQQDKSGLPNDRFSAERPEGSISTLTIQRTEQRDSAMYRCASSPLFIAGELETQYFGPGTRLLVL.

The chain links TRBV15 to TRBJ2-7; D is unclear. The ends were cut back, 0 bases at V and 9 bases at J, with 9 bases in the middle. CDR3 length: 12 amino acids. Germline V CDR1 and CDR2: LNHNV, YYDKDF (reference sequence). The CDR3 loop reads CATSRDTGLQYF. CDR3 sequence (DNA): TGTGCCACCAGCAGAGATACCGGGTTGCAGTACTTC.

For the CDR3, the DNA is TGCGCCAGCAGCCCTTATCCGAGCTCCTACGAGCAGTACTTC. It specifies CASSPYPSSYEQYF. This sequence joins TRBV4-1 and TRBJ2-5; D remains unclear. The J call may be wrong; the DNA end is better matched by TRBJ2-7. Per the germline V gene, CDR1 is MGHRA and CDR2 is YSYEKL. The CDR3 is made up of 14 amino acids.